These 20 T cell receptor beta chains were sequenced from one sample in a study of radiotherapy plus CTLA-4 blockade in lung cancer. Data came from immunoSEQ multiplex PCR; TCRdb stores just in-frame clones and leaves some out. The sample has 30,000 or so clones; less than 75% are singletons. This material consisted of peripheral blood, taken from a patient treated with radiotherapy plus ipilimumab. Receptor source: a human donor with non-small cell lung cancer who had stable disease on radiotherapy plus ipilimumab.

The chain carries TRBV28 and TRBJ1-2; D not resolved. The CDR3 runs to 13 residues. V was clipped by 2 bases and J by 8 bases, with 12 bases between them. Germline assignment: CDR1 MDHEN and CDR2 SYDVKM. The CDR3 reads CASSLMRVTGYTF. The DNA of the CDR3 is TGTGCCAGCAGTTTAATGCGAGTAACCGGCTACACCTTC.

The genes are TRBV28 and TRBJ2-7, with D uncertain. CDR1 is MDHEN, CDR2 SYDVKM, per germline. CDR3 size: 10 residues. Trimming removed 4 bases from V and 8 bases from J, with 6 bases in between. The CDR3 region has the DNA TGTGCCAGCAGTTCCAATAAGCAGTACTTC. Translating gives CASSSNKQYF.

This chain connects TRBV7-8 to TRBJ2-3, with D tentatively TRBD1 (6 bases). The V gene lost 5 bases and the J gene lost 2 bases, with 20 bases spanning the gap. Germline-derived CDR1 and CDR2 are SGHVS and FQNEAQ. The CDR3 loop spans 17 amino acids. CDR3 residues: CASSVVAAGANTDTQYF. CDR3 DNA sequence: TGTGCCAGCAGCGTAGTGGCCGCAGGGGCAAACACAGATACGCAGTATTTT.

CDR3 residues: CASRKGQGNNQPQHF. The DNA for the CDR3 is TGTGCCAGCAGAAAGGGACAGGGGAACAATCAGCCCCAGCATTTT. V gene TRBV6-5 combines with J gene TRBJ1-5, with 10 bases that match TRBD1. Trimming at V came to 6 bases and at J to 3 bases, leaving 5 bases not matched to a gene. Germline-derived CDR1 and CDR2 are MNHEY and SVGAGI. The CDR3 has 15 amino acids.

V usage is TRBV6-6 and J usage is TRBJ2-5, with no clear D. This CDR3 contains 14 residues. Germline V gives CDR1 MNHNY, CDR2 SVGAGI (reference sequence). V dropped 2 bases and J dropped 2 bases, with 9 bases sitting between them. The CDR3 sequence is CASSYHSTQETQYF. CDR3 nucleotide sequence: TGTGCCAGCAGTTACCACAGTACTCAAGAGACCCAGTACTTC.

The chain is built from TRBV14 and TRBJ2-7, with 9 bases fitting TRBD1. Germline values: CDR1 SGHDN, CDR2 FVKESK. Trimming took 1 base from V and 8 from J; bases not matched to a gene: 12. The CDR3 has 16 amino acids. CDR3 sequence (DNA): TGTGCCAGCAGCCAAGGGCAAGGGACAGGGAGGACGAAGCAGTACTTC. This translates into CASSQGQGTGRTKQYF.

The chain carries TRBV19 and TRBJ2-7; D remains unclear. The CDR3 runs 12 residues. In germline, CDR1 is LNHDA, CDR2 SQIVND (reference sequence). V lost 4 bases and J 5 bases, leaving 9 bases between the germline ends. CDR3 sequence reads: CASSKMGNEQYF. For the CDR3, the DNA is TGTGCCAGTAGTAAAATGGGAAACGAGCAGTACTTC. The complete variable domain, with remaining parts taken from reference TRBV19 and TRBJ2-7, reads DGGITQSPKYLFRKEGQNVTLSCEQNLNHDAMYWYRQDPGQGLRLIYYSQIVNDFQKGDIAEGYSVSREKKESFPLTVTSAQKNPTAFYLCASSKMGNEQYFGPGTRLTVT.

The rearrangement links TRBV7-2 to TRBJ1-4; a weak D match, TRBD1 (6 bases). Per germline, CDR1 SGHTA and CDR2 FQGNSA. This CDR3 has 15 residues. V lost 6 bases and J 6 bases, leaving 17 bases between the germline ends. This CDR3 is CASRGAGVGDEKLFF. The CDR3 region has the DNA TGTGCCAGCAGGGGAGCAGGGGTTGGAGATGAAAAACTGTTTTTT.

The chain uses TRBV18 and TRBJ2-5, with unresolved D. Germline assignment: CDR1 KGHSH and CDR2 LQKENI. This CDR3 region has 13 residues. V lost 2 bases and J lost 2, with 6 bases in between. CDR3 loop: CASSPRLQETQYF. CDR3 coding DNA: TGTGCCAGCTCACCAAGGTTACAAGAGACCCAGTACTTC.

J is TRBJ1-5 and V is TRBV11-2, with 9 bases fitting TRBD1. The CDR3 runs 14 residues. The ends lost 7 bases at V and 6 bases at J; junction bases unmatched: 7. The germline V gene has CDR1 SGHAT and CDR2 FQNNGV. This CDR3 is CASKKGGQGQPQHF. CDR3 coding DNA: TGTGCCAGCAAAAAAGGGGGACAGGGTCAGCCCCAGCATTTT. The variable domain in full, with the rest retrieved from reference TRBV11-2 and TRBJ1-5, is EAGVAQSPRYKIIEKRQSVAFWCNPISGHATLYWYQQILGQGPKLLIQFQNNGVVDDSQLPKDRFSAERLKGVDSTLKIQPAKLEDSAVYLCASKKGGQGQPQHFGDGTRLSIL.

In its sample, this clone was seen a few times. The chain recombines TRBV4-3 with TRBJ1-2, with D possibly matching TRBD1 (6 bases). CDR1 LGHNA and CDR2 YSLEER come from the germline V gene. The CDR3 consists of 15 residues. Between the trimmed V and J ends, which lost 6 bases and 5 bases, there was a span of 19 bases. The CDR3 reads CASRYGWQGTYGYTF. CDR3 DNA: TGCGCCAGCAGATACGGATGGCAGGGGACATATGGCTACACCTTC.

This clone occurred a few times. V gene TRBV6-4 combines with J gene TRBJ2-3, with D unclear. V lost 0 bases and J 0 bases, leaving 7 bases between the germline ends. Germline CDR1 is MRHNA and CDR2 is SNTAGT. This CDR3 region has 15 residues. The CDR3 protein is CASSDSPSSTDTQYF. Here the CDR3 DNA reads TGTGCCAGCAGTGACTCGCCCAGTAGCACAGATACGCAGTATTTT.

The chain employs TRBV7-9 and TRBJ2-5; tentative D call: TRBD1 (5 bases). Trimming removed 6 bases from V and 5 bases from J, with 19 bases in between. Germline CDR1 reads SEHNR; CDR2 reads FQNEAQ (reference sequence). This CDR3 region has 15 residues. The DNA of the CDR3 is TGTGCCAGCAGACCCCCCTTCAGGGTCGGGGAGACCCAGTACTTC. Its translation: CASRPPFRVGETQYF.

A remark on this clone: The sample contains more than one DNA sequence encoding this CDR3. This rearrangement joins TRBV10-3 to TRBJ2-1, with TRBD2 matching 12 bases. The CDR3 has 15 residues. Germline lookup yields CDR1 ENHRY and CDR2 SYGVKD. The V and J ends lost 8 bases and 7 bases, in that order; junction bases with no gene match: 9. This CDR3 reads CAIAGTSGSGNEQFF. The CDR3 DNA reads TGTGCCATCGCCGGGACTAGCGGGTCGGGTAATGAGCAGTTCTTC.

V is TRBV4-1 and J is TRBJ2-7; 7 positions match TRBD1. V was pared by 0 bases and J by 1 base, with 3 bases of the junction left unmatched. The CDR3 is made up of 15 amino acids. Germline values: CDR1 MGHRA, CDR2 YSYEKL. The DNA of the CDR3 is TGCGCCAGCAGCCAAGAATGGGACAGTTCCTACGAGCAGTACTTC. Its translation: CASSQEWDSSYEQYF.

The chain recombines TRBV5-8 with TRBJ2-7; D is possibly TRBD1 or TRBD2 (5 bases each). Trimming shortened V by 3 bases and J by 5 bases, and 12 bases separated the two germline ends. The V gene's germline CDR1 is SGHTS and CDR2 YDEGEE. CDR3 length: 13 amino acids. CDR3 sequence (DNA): TGTGCCAGCAGCTCCCCGAGGGGCGACGAGCAGTACTTC. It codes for CASSSPRGDEQYF.

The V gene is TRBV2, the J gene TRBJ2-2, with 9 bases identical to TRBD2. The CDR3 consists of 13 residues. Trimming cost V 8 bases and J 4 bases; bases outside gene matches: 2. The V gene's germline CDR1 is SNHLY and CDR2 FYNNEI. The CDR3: CASGLAFTGELFF. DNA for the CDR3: TGTGCCAGCGGACTAGCGTTCACCGGGGAGCTGTTTTTT. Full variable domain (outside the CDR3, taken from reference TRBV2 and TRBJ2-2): EPEVTQTPSHQVTQMGQEVILRCVPISNHLYFYWYRQILGQKVEFLVSFYNNEISEKSEIFDDQFSVERPDGSNFTLKIRSTKLEDSAMYFCASGLAFTGELFFGEGSRLTVL.

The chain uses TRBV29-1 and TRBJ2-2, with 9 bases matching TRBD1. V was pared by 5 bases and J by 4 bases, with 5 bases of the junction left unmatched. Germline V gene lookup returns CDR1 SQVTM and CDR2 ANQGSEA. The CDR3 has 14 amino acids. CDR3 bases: TGCAGCGTTATCCGGGACAGGGTCACCGGGGAGCTGTTTTTT. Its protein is CSVIRDRVTGELFF.

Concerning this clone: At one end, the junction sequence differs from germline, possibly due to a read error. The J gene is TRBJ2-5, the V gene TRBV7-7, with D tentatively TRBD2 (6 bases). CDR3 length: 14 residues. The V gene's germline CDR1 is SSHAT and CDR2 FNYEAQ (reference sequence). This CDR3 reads CASSLGAGQETQYF. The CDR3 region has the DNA TGTGCTAGCAGCTTAGGGGCGGGGCAAGAGACCCAGTACTTC.

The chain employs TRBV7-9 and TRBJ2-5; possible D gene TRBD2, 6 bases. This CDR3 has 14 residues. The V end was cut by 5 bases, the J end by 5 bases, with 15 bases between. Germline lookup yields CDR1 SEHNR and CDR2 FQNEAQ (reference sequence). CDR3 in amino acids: CASSLDGGWETQYF. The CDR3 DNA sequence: TGTGCCAGCAGCCTCGATGGAGGGTGGGAGACCCAGTACTTC.